A single sample is the source of the 11 T cell receptor beta chains below, sequenced in a study of cytomegalovirus exposure and HLA in healthy donors. The PCR had 60 Vbeta and 13 Jbeta primers. Clones were read by immunoSEQ multiplex PCR, and TCRdb kept only the in-frame ones, dropping some. The table has roughly 69,000 clones, under 80% seen once. The source material was PBMCs. These receptors were taken from a male donor in good health and CMV-seropositive.

This clone was counted between two and nine times. The rearrangement joins TRBV30 to TRBJ2-2; the D gene is possibly TRBD2 (5 bases). V gave up 3 bases and J gave up 6 bases, with 11 bases separating them. Germline V CDR1 and CDR2: GTSNPN, SVGIG (reference sequence). This CDR3 region has 13 residues. CDR3: CAWSRGFAGELFF. CDR3 sequence (DNA): TGTGCCTGGAGCCGGGGTTTCGCCGGGGAGCTGTTTTTT.

This clone has only one observation. The chain has TRBV7-2 and TRBJ1-6; D remains ambiguous. The germline V and J ends were trimmed by 1 base and 10 bases, with 8 bases remaining between them. CDR1 SGHTA and CDR2 FQGNSA come from the germline V gene. The CDR3 covers 13 residues. CDR3 amino acids: CASSLVVRSPLHF. The CDR3 region has the DNA TGTGCCAGCAGCTTAGTTGTGAGATCACCCCTCCACTTT.

This clone has a handful of counts. V gene TRBV6-5 combines with J gene TRBJ1-2, with TRBD1 as a possible D gene (5 bases). The CDR3 contains 14 residues. Looked up from germline, CDR1 is MNHEY and CDR2 is SVGAGI. The V end was cut by 6 bases, the J end by 4 bases, with 15 bases between. The CDR3 bases are TGTGCCAGCAGGAAAGTGGGGACTCGCTATGGCTACACCTTC. Protein sequence: CASRKVGTRYGYTF.

This clone showed up just a few times. The chain recombines TRBV29-1 with TRBJ2-3, with a possible D match to TRBD2 (6 bases). Germline loops: CDR1 SQVTM, CDR2 ANQGSEA. This CDR3 is built from 15 residues. V lost 3 bases, J lost 1 base, and 14 bases lay in between. CDR3: CSVEGGGLGTDTQYF. CDR3 in DNA: TGCAGCGTTGAGGGAGGCGGACTGGGCACAGATACGCAGTATTTT.

This chain links TRBV4-1 with TRBJ2-2; 12 bases are a match to TRBD1. CDR1 and CDR2 (germline): MGHRA, YSYEKL. V was clipped by 4 bases and J by 7 bases; unmatched bases: 4. This CDR3 has 15 residues. CDR3 protein: CASSRGQGAGGELFF. DNA of the CDR3: TGCGCCAGCAGCCGGGGACAGGGGGCCGGCGGGGAGCTGTTTTTT.

This clone was found a few times. The chain joins TRBV29-1 to TRBJ1-1; 12 bases align to TRBD1. The V and J ends lost 7 bases and 3 bases, in that order; junction bases with no gene match: 15. Germline CDR1 and CDR2: SQVTM and ANQGSEA. CDR3 size: 17 residues. The CDR3 is CSAIPRGQGASDTEAFF. The CDR3 DNA is TGCAGCGCCATACCCCGGGGACAGGGGGCGTCGGACACTGAAGCTTTCTTT.

The chain employs TRBV5-1 and TRBJ2-1; perhaps TRBD2 as D (6 bases). V lost 0 bases and J 6 bases, leaving 7 bases between the germline ends. This CDR3 is built from 13 residues. Germline V CDR1 and CDR2: SGHRS, YFSETQ. The CDR3 DNA reads TGCGCCAGCAGCTTGGGACTAGTCAATGAGCAGTTCTTC. The encoded protein is CASSLGLVNEQFF.

This clone was observed once. V is TRBV4-1 and J is TRBJ2-2, with a tentative D call TRBD1 (6 bases). Germline CDR1 is MGHRA and CDR2 is YSYEKL. The CDR3 extends over 16 amino acids. V was cut by 1 base and J by 4 bases, with 13 bases left in between. The CDR3 region is CASSQVTGLGTGELFF. For the CDR3, the DNA is TGCGCCAGCAGCCAAGTTACAGGGTTGGGCACCGGGGAGCTGTTTTTT.

J is TRBJ2-5 and V is TRBV29-1, with 11 bases aligning to TRBD2. The CDR3 extends over 17 amino acids. J was trimmed by 4 bases and V by 4 bases; bases with no gene match: 14. Germline CDR1 SQVTM, CDR2 ANQGSEA. The CDR3 sequence is CSVAGTSGDRAGETQYF. CDR3 coding DNA: TGCAGCGTTGCCGGGACTAGCGGAGACCGAGCGGGAGAGACCCAGTACTTC.

The table lists this clone with a few counts. V and J are TRBV6-5 and TRBJ1-1; TRBD1 is a possible D gene (5 bases). CDR1 is MNHEY, CDR2 SVGAGI, per germline. The CDR3 is 14 amino acids. With 4 bases removed from V and 3 bases from J, the gap between germline ends came to 12 bases. The CDR3 DNA is TGTGCCAGCAGTTCTAACGGGGGGGACACTGAAGCTTTCTTT. The encoded protein is CASSSNGGDTEAFF.

The rearrangement links TRBV30 to TRBJ1-5; the D gene is possibly TRBD1 (5 bases). CDR3 size: 13 residues. V lost 1 base and J 7 bases, leaving 11 bases between the germline ends. CDR1 is GTSNPN and CDR2 is SVGIG in the germline V gene (reference sequence). The CDR3 nucleotides read TGTGCCTGGAGTGCCGGGGGGGTCCAGCCCCAGCATTTT. Protein sequence: CAWSAGGVQPQHF.